This is a list of T cell receptor beta chains from one sample in a study of early T cells in non-severe SARS-CoV-2 infection. TCRdb reprocessed the 5' RACE reads with MiXCR, giving one entry per CDR3 protein. The sample yields approximately 68,000 distinct CDR3 sequences, 10% seen once. The sequences come from whole blood, collected at baseline. These TCRs come from an adult who was a healthcare worker with PCR-confirmed SARS-CoV-2 infection or an uninfected control (not recorded which). Both conserved end residues are part of each CDR3. Fields, in order: V gene, J gene, clone size, CDR3 length, D gene, CDR3 protein, CDR3 DNA. A D gene is named only where the DNA matches it firmly. The size entry is marked missing in some rows and otherwise reads once, few, many or a size class.

v_gene: TRBV20-1; j_gene: TRBJ2-5; abundance: many; len: 15; d_gene: TRBD2; CDR3aa: CSARDLAGGPETQYF; CDR3nt: TGCAGTGCTAGAGATTTAGCGGGGGGGCCTGAGACCCAGTACTTC
v_gene: TRBV9; j_gene: TRBJ1-1; abundance: .; len: 13; d_gene: .; CDR3aa: CASSKKDYTEAFF; CDR3nt: TGTGCCAGCAGCAAGAAGGATTACACTGAAGCTTTCTTT
v_gene: TRBV30; j_gene: TRBJ2-7; abundance: few; len: 15; d_gene: TRBD1; CDR3aa: CAWSWDSLLTYEQYF; CDR3nt: TGTGCCTGGAGTTGGGACAGCTTGCTTACCTACGAGCAGTACTTC
v_gene: TRBV11-3; j_gene: TRBJ2-3; abundance: .; len: 14; d_gene: .; CDR3aa: CANSLGEARDTQYF; CDR3nt: TGTGCCAACAGCTTAGGGGAGGCTCGGGATACGCAGTATTTT
v_gene: TRBV20-1; j_gene: TRBJ2-4; abundance: many; len: 14; d_gene: .; CDR3aa: CSASLVGVKNIQYF; CDR3nt: TGCAGTGCTAGCTTAGTGGGGGTCAAAAACATTCAGTACTTC
v_gene: TRBV2; j_gene: TRBJ1-4; abundance: many; len: 15; d_gene: TRBD1; CDR3aa: CASSPTGTEGEKLFF; CDR3nt: TGTGCCAGCAGTCCGACAGGGACAGAAGGGGAAAAACTGTTTTTT
v_gene: TRBV7-9; j_gene: TRBJ2-3; abundance: many; len: 12; d_gene: .; CDR3aa: CASSRGTDTQYF; CDR3nt: TGTGCCAGCAGCCGAGGCACAGATACGCAGTATTTT
v_gene: TRBV4-2; j_gene: TRBJ2-5; abundance: few; len: 15; d_gene: .; CDR3aa: CASSQLAARGETQYF; CDR3nt: TGTGCCAGCAGCCAACTAGCGGCCAGGGGAGAGACCCAGTACTTC
v_gene: TRBV20-1; j_gene: TRBJ1-1; abundance: .; len: 14; d_gene: .; CDR3aa: CSAPRDSMNTEAFF; CDR3nt: TGCAGTGCTCCGCGTGACAGCATGAACACTGAAGCTTTCTTT
v_gene: TRBV2; j_gene: TRBJ2-1; abundance: few; len: 14; d_gene: TRBD1; CDR3aa: CPVNRGQGENEQFF; CDR3nt: TGTCCAGTGAACCGGGGACAGGGGGAAAATGAGCAGTTCTTC
v_gene: TRBV6-5; j_gene: TRBJ2-4; abundance: .; len: 15; d_gene: .; CDR3aa: CASSYPTPRGSIQYF; CDR3nt: TGTGCCAGCAGTTACCCCACGCCAAGGGGGAGCATTCAGTACTTC
v_gene: TRBV5-6; j_gene: TRBJ2-3; abundance: few; len: 14; d_gene: .; CDR3aa: CASSFFGDTDTQYF; CDR3nt: TGTGCCAGCAGCTTTTTCGGGGACACAGATACGCAGTATTTT
v_gene: TRBV29-1; j_gene: TRBJ2-2; abundance: few; len: 15; d_gene: .; CDR3aa: CSVAGRTENTGELFF; CDR3nt: TGCAGCGTGGCCGGCCGGACAGAAAACACCGGGGAGCTGTTTTTT
v_gene: TRBV14; j_gene: TRBJ2-3; abundance: few; len: 15; d_gene: TRBD2; CDR3aa: CASSQLAGGTDTQYF; CDR3nt: TGTGCCAGCAGCCAACTAGCGGGGGGGACAGATACGCAGTATTTT
v_gene: TRBV4-3; j_gene: TRBJ1-4; abundance: .; len: 16; d_gene: .; CDR3aa: CASSQVDGAAWEKLFF; CDR3nt: TGCGCCAGCAGCCAAGTGGATGGGGCCGCTTGGGAAAAACTGTTTTTT
v_gene: TRBV3-1; j_gene: TRBJ2-5; abundance: few; len: 13; d_gene: .; CDR3aa: CASSQGQSGTQYF; CDR3nt: TGTGCCAGCAGTCAAGGACAGTCCGGGACCCAGTACTTC
v_gene: TRBV9; j_gene: TRBJ1-2; abundance: few; len: 14; d_gene: TRBD1; CDR3aa: CASSSRQGAEGYTF; CDR3nt: TGTGCCAGCAGCTCCCGACAGGGGGCGGAAGGCTACACCTTC
v_gene: TRBV25-1; j_gene: TRBJ1-3; abundance: .; len: 17; d_gene: TRBD1; CDR3aa: CASSPPPSRGPENTIYF; CDR3nt: TGTGCCAGCAGTCCCCCCCCTTCCAGGGGGCCTGAAAACACCATATATTTT
v_gene: TRBV24-1; j_gene: TRBJ2-2; abundance: many; len: 20; d_gene: .; CDR3aa: CATSSVGGTASRLNTGELFF; CDR3nt: TGTGCCACCAGTTCCGTGGGCGGGACTGCCTCCCGACTGAACACCGGGGAGCTGTTTTTT
v_gene: TRBV7-8; j_gene: TRBJ2-7; abundance: few; len: 16; d_gene: TRBD1; CDR3aa: CASSAGAAGTGYEQYF; CDR3nt: TGTGCCAGCAGCGCCGGGGCGGCAGGGACAGGGTACGAGCAGTACTTC
v_gene: TRBV7-2; j_gene: TRBJ2-3; abundance: many; len: 14; d_gene: .; CDR3aa: CASSQRGAGDTQYF; CDR3nt: TGTGCCAGCAGCCAGAGGGGGGCGGGAGATACGCAGTATTTT
v_gene: TRBV19; j_gene: TRBJ1-1; abundance: few; len: 14; d_gene: .; CDR3aa: CASSPGGGSTEAFF; CDR3nt: TGTGCCAGTAGCCCGGGAGGGGGTAGCACTGAAGCTTTCTTT
v_gene: TRBV12-3/TRBV12-4; j_gene: TRBJ1-2; abundance: .; len: 12; d_gene: .; CDR3aa: CASSLGHWGYTF; CDR3nt: TGTGCCAGCAGTTTAGGGCATTGGGGCTACACCTTC
v_gene: TRBV5-1; j_gene: TRBJ2-7; abundance: .; len: 14; d_gene: .; CDR3aa: CASSLVPGSYEQYF; CDR3nt: TGCGCCAGCAGCTTGGTCCCGGGCTCCTACGAGCAGTACTTC
v_gene: TRBV2; j_gene: TRBJ2-1; abundance: few; len: 14; d_gene: .; CDR3aa: CASSGGRAGNEQFF; CDR3nt: TGTGCCAGCAGTGGGGGCAGGGCAGGCAATGAGCAGTTCTTC
v_gene: TRBV3-1; j_gene: TRBJ1-4; abundance: few; len: 16; d_gene: .; CDR3aa: CASSQDGGAVGEKLFF; CDR3nt: TGTGCCAGCAGCCAAGATGGAGGGGCGGTCGGTGAAAAACTGTTTTTT
v_gene: TRBV3-1; j_gene: TRBJ1-6; abundance: .; len: 16; d_gene: .; CDR3aa: CASSQVTSSYNSPLHF; CDR3nt: TGTGCCAGCAGCCAAGTGACAAGCTCCTATAATTCACCCCTCCACTTT
v_gene: TRBV29-1; j_gene: TRBJ1-1; abundance: few; len: 11; d_gene: .; CDR3aa: CSVGFLTEAFF; CDR3nt: TGCAGCGTGGGTTTCCTGACTGAAGCTTTCTTT
v_gene: TRBV6-2/TRBV6-3; j_gene: TRBJ2-2; abundance: few; len: 15; d_gene: .; CDR3aa: CASSRYRENTGELFF; CDR3nt: TGTGCCAGCAGCCGTTACAGGGAAAACACCGGGGAGCTGTTTTTT
v_gene: TRBV5-6; j_gene: TRBJ1-2; abundance: .; len: 14; d_gene: .; CDR3aa: CASSRPQVGYGYTF; CDR3nt: TGTGCCAGCAGCCGCCCCCAGGTGGGGTATGGCTACACCTTC
v_gene: TRBV11-2; j_gene: TRBJ1-4; abundance: .; len: 16; d_gene: TRBD1; CDR3aa: CASSLDRSGGGEKLFF; CDR3nt: TGTGCCAGCAGCTTAGATCGATCAGGGGGTGGTGAAAAACTGTTTTTT
v_gene: TRBV19; j_gene: TRBJ2-3; abundance: .; len: 13; d_gene: TRBD2; CDR3aa: CASTTGGEDTQYF; CDR3nt: TGTGCCAGCACAACGGGGGGTGAAGATACGCAGTATTTT
v_gene: TRBV5-1; j_gene: TRBJ1-6; abundance: .; len: 15; d_gene: .; CDR3aa: CASSLETRPSPALHF; CDR3nt: TGCGCCAGCAGCTTGGAGACCCGTCCCTCCCCGGCCCTCCACTTT